Presented here are 29 T cell receptor beta chains from one specimen sequenced in a study of T cells in Graves' hyperthyroidism and ophthalmopathy. Using RNA transcripts as the source, TCR beta CDR3 regions were amplified. An initial round of RT-PCR targeting the TCR CDR3 relied on the HTBI primer set. TCRdb re-analysed the multiplex PCR reads in MiXCR, keeping a single row per CDR3 protein. In the table there are more than 500,000 distinct CDR3 sequences, about 15% of which are singletons. The sample taken for sequencing was blood. These receptors originate from a woman younger than 45 with Graves' ophthalmopathy.

The chain carries TRBV11-2 and TRBJ1-2; D uncertain. The V end was cut by 7 bases, the J end by 8 bases, with 17 bases between. The CDR3 extends over 13 amino acids. Germline V gene data show CDR1 as SGHAT and CDR2 as FQNNGV. The CDR3 loop is CASTLSGSLGYTF. The CDR3 DNA sequence: TGTGCCAGCACCCTCTCCGGGTCCCTGGGCTACACCTTC.

This clonotype was observed a few times. V gene TRBV28 combines with J gene TRBJ1-6, with D uncertain. Trimming pared 7 bases from V and 14 bases from J, leaving 15 bases between. The CDR3 is 12 amino acids. The germline CDR1 and CDR2 sequences are MDHEN and SYDVKM. The CDR3 sequence: CASTIRAKTLHF. The CDR3 region has the DNA TGTGCCAGCACCATTAGGGCTAAAACCCTCCACTTT. The full variable domain, completed using reference TRBV28 and TRBJ1-6, is DVKVTQSSRYLVKRTGEKVFLECVQDMDHENMFWYRQDPGLGLRLIYFSYDVKMKEKGDIPEGYSVSREKKERFSLILESASTNQTSMYLCASTIRAKTLHFGNGTRLTVT.

Comment on this clonotype: A read error may account for a junction end that differs from germline. The V and J genes are TRBV28 and TRBJ1-4, with a possible D match to TRBD1 (6 bases). Per the germline V gene, CDR1 is MDHEN and CDR2 is SYDVKM. The CDR3 totals 12 residues. DNA for the CDR3: TGTGCCGGAGGACAGTCTAAGGAAAAACTGTTTTTT. It translates to CAGGQSKEKLFF.

The sample holds many counts of this clonotype. The chain employs TRBV28 and TRBJ2-3; 12 positions agree with TRBD2. The CDR3 totals 17 residues. CDR1 and CDR2 (germline): MDHEN, SYDVKM. V dropped 4 bases and J dropped 6; count of bases not matched to a gene: 11. CDR3 region: CASSSSLTSGSGDTQYF. CDR3 bases: TGTGCCAGCAGTTCGAGCCTGACTAGCGGGAGCGGGGATACGCAGTATTTT.

Many counts were recorded for this clonotype. The V call is TRBV18, the J call TRBJ2-7; D gene uncertain. CDR1 is KGHSH, CDR2 LQKENI, per germline. The CDR3 is made up of 14 amino acids. Between the trimmed V and J ends, which lost 4 bases and 2 bases, there was a span of 12 bases. CDR3 DNA sequence: TGTGCCAGCTCACAGGGCACGTCGACCTACGAGCAGTACTTC. Protein product: CASSQGTSTYEQYF.

This clonotype showed up many times. This chain joins TRBV7-2 and TRBJ2-1, with D possibly TRBD2 on 5 matching bases. Trimming took off 0 bases at V and 5 bases at J, with 17 bases between the two ends. The CDR3 runs to 17 residues. The V gene's germline CDR1 is SGHTA and CDR2 FQGNSA. The CDR3: CASSLASGTEVDNEQFF. For the CDR3, the DNA is TGTGCCAGCAGCTTAGCGTCTGGAACGGAGGTCGACAATGAGCAGTTCTTC.

This clonotype was found many times. V is TRBV18 and J is TRBJ2-7; TRBD1 agrees at 9 bases. The CDR3 sequence is 16 residues long. Per germline, CDR1 KGHSH and CDR2 LQKENI. The V gene end was trimmed by 2 bases and the J gene end by 3 bases; junction bases not matched to a gene: 8. The CDR3 sequence is CASSPNPTGGGYEQYF. The CDR3 DNA reads TGTGCCAGCTCACCAAATCCTACAGGGGGCGGCTACGAGCAGTACTTC.

This clonotype showed up many times. This chain connects TRBV12-3 or TRBV12-4 to TRBJ2-7; either TRBD1 or TRBD2 may supply D (5 bases each). Trimming shortened V by 4 bases and J by 0 bases, and 13 bases separated the two germline ends. The CDR3 runs 15 residues. The DNA of the CDR3 is TGTGCCAGCAGTTCCGAGGGGAGTAGCTCCTACGAGCAGTACTTC. It specifies CASSSEGSSSYEQYF.

This clonotype occurred a few times. CDR3 in amino acids: CASSLYGNTGELFF. Written as DNA, the CDR3 is TGCGCCAGCAGCTTGTACGGAAACACCGGGGAGCTGTTTTTT. The chain has TRBV5-1 and TRBJ2-2; D is uncertain. Trimming removed 1 base at V and 2 bases at J, with 6 bases between. Germline V gene lookup returns CDR1 SGHRS and CDR2 YFSETQ. The CDR3 has 14 amino acids.

This chain uses TRBV6-1 with TRBJ2-7; D is possibly TRBD2 (7 bases). From germline, CDR1 is MNHNS and CDR2 SASEGT. The CDR3 covers 15 residues. The V end lost 6 bases, the J end lost 5 bases, and 20 bases lay between the germline ends. In nucleotides, the CDR3 is TGTGCCAGCAGCCCCATCGGGGGGCCCTCTGACGAGCAGTACTTC. As protein: CASSPIGGPSDEQYF.

The CDR3 is CASTFTGANVLTF. CDR3 in DNA: TGTGCCAGCACCTTCACGGGGGCCAACGTCCTGACTTTC. The genes are TRBV7-3 and TRBJ2-6; D is ambiguous. Germline V gene data show CDR1 as SGHTA and CDR2 as FQGTGA. The CDR3 covers 13 residues. Deletions cut 7 bases from V and 4 bases from J, with 8 bases between.

The V gene is TRBV20-1, the J gene TRBJ2-1, with 7 bases that match TRBD2. The germline V gene encodes CDR1 DFQATT and CDR2 SNEGSKA (reference sequence). This CDR3 spans 15 amino acids. Written as DNA, the CDR3 is TGCAGCTCGTGCTTGGGCGGGAGCTCCTACAATGAGCAGTTCTTC. It codes for CSSCLGGSSYNEQFF.

This chain links TRBV19 with TRBJ2-1; D is uncertain. V lost 8 bases and J 6 bases, leaving 11 bases between the germline ends. Per the germline V gene, CDR1 is LNHDA and CDR2 is SQIVND (reference sequence). This CDR3 has 12 residues. Here the CDR3 DNA reads TGTGCCAGTCGGAGCACCTCCAATGAGCAGTTCTTC. It encodes CASRSTSNEQFF.

There are many counts of this clonotype. This CDR3 reads CASSPQIAGGPQFF. The CDR3 nucleotides are TGTGCCAGCAGTCCTCAAATAGCGGGAGGGCCGCAGTTCTTC. The rearrangement joins TRBV27 to TRBJ2-1; TRBD2 aligns across 11 bases. The junction had 9 bases not matched to a gene; V was cut back by 5 bases and J by 12 bases. There are 14 residues in the CDR3. Looked up from germline, CDR1 is MNHEY and CDR2 is SMNVEV (reference sequence).

This clonotype was found a few times. This chain links TRBV19 with TRBJ2-3, with D maybe TRBD2 (5 bases). Germline CDR1 is LNHDA and CDR2 is SQIVND (reference sequence). Trimming stripped 11 bases from V and 1 base from J, with 13 bases between. This CDR3 comprises 13 residues. The CDR3 DNA reads as TGTGCCTGCCAACGGGGAGGCACAGATACGCAGTATTTT. Encoded protein: CACQRGGTDTQYF.

The chain carries TRBV5-1 and TRBJ2-1; the match to TRBD1 covers 11 bases. The CDR3 has 15 amino acids. Germline assignment: CDR1 SGHRS and CDR2 YFSETQ. Germline trimming cut 4 bases from V and 8 bases from J; bases unmatched to any gene: 8. Written as DNA, the CDR3 is TGCGCCAGCAGCCAAAGTGGGACAGGGGGTCATGAGCAGTTCTTC. Protein sequence: CASSQSGTGGHEQFF.

This clonotype was found a few times. The chain is built from TRBV12-3 or TRBV12-4 and TRBJ1-5, with 7 positions matching TRBD1. This CDR3 region has 13 residues. The junction had 5 bases not matched to a gene; V was cut back by 6 bases and J by 6 bases. The CDR3 sequence is CASSPGGTQPQHF. As DNA, the CDR3 is TGTGCCAGCAGCCCAGGGGGGACTCAGCCCCAGCATTTT.

The chain joins TRBV5-6 to TRBJ1-2; no clear D. The CDR3 extends over 14 amino acids. V lost 4 bases, J lost 0 bases, and 10 bases lay in between. CDR1 is SGHDT and CDR2 is YYEEEE in the germline V gene. The CDR3 DNA sequence: TGTGCCAGCAGCACCTCGGCCGCTAACTATGGCTACACCTTC. It is translated as CASSTSAANYGYTF.

This clonotype was counted at least ten times. The rearrangement links TRBV7-8 to TRBJ2-1; TRBD1 matches at 7 bases. Germline V gene lookup returns CDR1 SGHVS and CDR2 FQNEAQ. The CDR3 covers 16 residues. The V and J ends lost 3 bases and 4 bases, in that order; junction bases with no gene match: 9. The CDR3 sequence is CASSFISGQPYNEQFF. In DNA form, the CDR3 reads TGTGCCAGCAGCTTTATTTCGGGACAGCCATACAATGAGCAGTTCTTC.

Points on this clonotype: A much larger clonotype is one base distant, so this may be a read error. CDR3 bases: TGTGCCAGCAAGGTCGGGGGGCGGTGGAATGAGCAGTACTTC. Translated, it gives CASKVGGRWNEQYF. The chain joins TRBV6-1 to TRBJ2-1, with a weak D call TRBD2 (7 bases). The end of the DNA is better explained by TRBJ2-7, so the J call may be wrong. CDR3 length equals 14 residues. Germline values: CDR1 MNHNS, CDR2 SASEGT.

The V gene is TRBV27, the J gene TRBJ2-3, with D uncertain. This CDR3 comprises 18 residues. V was shortened by 0 bases and J by 2 bases, with 18 bases between the two germline ends. CDR1 is MNHEY, CDR2 SMNVEV, per germline (reference sequence). The CDR3 is CASSLSGGLWYDTDTQYF. The DNA of the CDR3 is TGTGCCAGCAGTTTATCAGGCGGTCTTTGGTACGACACAGATACGCAGTATTTT.

The gene calls are TRBV6-2 or TRBV6-3 and TRBJ2-5, with 8 bases matching TRBD1. CDR1 MNHEY and CDR2 SVGEGT come from the germline V gene. There are 14 residues in the CDR3. Here the CDR3 DNA reads TGTGTCACCAGGCAGAGGACAGGGCCCCTCCCCGGGTACTTC. It yields the protein CVTRQRTGPLPGYF.

This clonotype showed up many times. The chain joins TRBV10-3 to TRBJ2-5; the D gene is possibly TRBD2 (5 bases). CDR1 and CDR2 (germline): ENHRY, SYGVKD. V dropped 2 bases and J dropped 5 bases, with 6 bases sitting between them. This CDR3 region has 12 residues. For the CDR3, the DNA is TGTGCCATCAGTGAGAAGCGGGAGACCCAGTACTTC. As protein: CAISEKRETQYF.

This clonotype was observed a handful of times. The chain carries TRBV9 and TRBJ2-7, with D possibly TRBD1 on 6 matching bases. This CDR3 comprises 11 residues. CDR1 is SGDLS and CDR2 is YYNGEE in the germline V gene. Trimming cost V 9 bases and J 4 bases, with 11 bases left between them. CDR3 in amino acids: CATGQIYEQYF. CDR3 sequence (DNA): TGTGCCACCGGACAGATATACGAGCAGTACTTC.

This clonotype was seen repeatedly, ten times or more. The genes are TRBV11-2 and TRBJ1-5; D gene unclear. Germline V lookup: CDR1 SGHAT, CDR2 FQNNGV. Trimming cost V 5 bases and J 5 bases, with 10 bases left between them. This CDR3 region has 13 residues. CDR3 sequence: CASSALGYQPQHF. CDR3 nucleotide sequence: TGTGCCAGCAGCGCCCTCGGTTATCAGCCCCAGCATTTT.

Note on this clonotype: Just one base apart from a much larger clone, this may be a read error. The chain uses TRBV2 and TRBJ2-7; 7 positions agree with TRBD2. V was pared by 0 bases and J by 6 bases, with 5 bases of the junction left unmatched. The CDR3 extends over 14 amino acids. CDR1 is SNHLY and CDR2 is FYNNEI in the germline V gene. CDR3: CASSEALTSSEQYF. The CDR3 region has the DNA TGTGCCAGCAGTGAAGCGCTGACTAGCAGCGAGCAGTACTTC.

This clonotype was observed a single time. The gene calls are TRBV7-3 and TRBJ1-3, with a tentative D call TRBD1 (6 bases). Trimming took off 5 bases at V and 0 bases at J, with 17 bases between the two ends. There are 17 residues in the CDR3. Germline V lookup: CDR1 SGHTA, CDR2 FQGTGA. The DNA for the CDR3 is TGTGCCAGCAGCCCGCATACTCAGGGGATCTCTGGAAACACCATATATTTT. Translated: CASSPHTQGISGNTIYF.

This clonotype has at least ten counts. The V call is TRBV20-1, the J call TRBJ2-7; 8 nucleotides match TRBD2. Germline CDR1 is DFQATT and CDR2 is SNEGSKA (reference sequence). The CDR3 totals 14 residues. V dropped 1 base and J dropped 3; count of bases not matched to a gene: 5. Here the CDR3 DNA reads TGCAGTGCTAGAGGGCTAGCGGGTATCTACGAGCAGTACTTC. Translation gives CSARGLAGIYEQYF.

This clonotype was recorded at least ten times. The chain joins TRBV7-9 to TRBJ1-2, with D uncertain. Trimming left V 3 bases short and J 4 bases short, with 9 bases between. Germline V lookup: CDR1 SEHNR, CDR2 FQNEAQ (reference sequence). This CDR3 region has 13 residues. The CDR3 region has the DNA TGTGCCAGCAGCTTTGGGCAGGCCTATGGCTACACCTTC. Encoded protein: CASSFGQAYGYTF.